Presented here are 30 T cell receptor beta chains from one specimen sequenced in a study of technical replicates of blood from four donors. Only in-frame clones appear in the TCRdb table, and some are missing; sequencing was by immunoSEQ multiplex PCR. Here the sample spans tens of thousands of clones, roughly 89% being singletons. Sequenced material: T cells isolated from PBMCs. These receptors came from a human donor in good health.

This chain links TRBV9 with TRBJ2-1; 7 nucleotides agree with TRBD1. Looked up from germline, CDR1 is SGDLS and CDR2 is YYNGEE. Trimming at V came to 0 bases and at J to 0 bases, leaving 3 bases not matched to a gene. The CDR3 is made up of 16 amino acids. The CDR3 DNA follows: TGTGCCAGCAGCGTAGCTCCAGGGGGCTCCTACAATGAGCAGTTCTTC. As protein: CASSVAPGGSYNEQFF.

The chain links TRBV6-5 to TRBJ2-3, with 10 bases identical to TRBD1. V shed 2 bases, J shed 10 bases, and the junction held 3 bases outside the gene matches. The CDR3 spans 13 residues. In germline, CDR1 is MNHEY, CDR2 SVGAGI. The CDR3 DNA sequence: TGTGCCAGCAGTTACCCCGGGACAGGGGCGCAGTATTTT. Amino acid sequence: CASSYPGTGAQYF.

The gene calls are TRBV21-1 and TRBJ2-2; the D call TRBD2 from the table was never checked on the DNA. TRBV21-1 is recorded as a pseudogene. This CDR3 region has 21 residues. Here the CDR3 DNA reads TGTGCCAGCAGCATGCCAAAATCTAGAGCGGGAGTTTCTCGGGGTACCGGGGAGCTGTTTTTT. It specifies CASSMPKSRAGVSRGTGELFF.

The CDR3 loop reads CASSLAELNVEQFF. The CDR3 nucleotides are TGTGCCAGCAGCCTAGCGGAGTTAAACGTTGAGCAGTTCTTC. The chain carries TRBV9 and TRBJ2-1, with 7 bases aligning to TRBD2. After removal of 4 bases from V and 9 bases from J, the junction contained 10 bases not matched to a gene. Germline V lookup: CDR1 SGDLS, CDR2 YYNGEE. This CDR3 region has 14 residues.

CDR3 in DNA: TGTGCCAGCAGTGACTCCTGGAACACTGAAGCTTTCTTT. Encoded protein: CASSDSWNTEAFF. The rearrangement links TRBV6-4 to TRBJ1-1; D unclear. The V gene's germline CDR1 is MRHNA and CDR2 SNTAGT. This CDR3 comprises 13 residues. The ends were cut back, 0 bases at V and 1 base at J, with 3 bases in the middle.

The chain joins TRBV4-1 to TRBJ1-1; TRBD1 is a possible D gene (5 bases). The germline V gene encodes CDR1 MGHRA and CDR2 YSYEKL. V lost 3 bases, J lost 7 bases, and 18 bases lay in between. This CDR3 is built from 15 residues. The CDR3 nucleotides are TGCGCCAGCAGCCAGGAAATACAGGCGAATTTTGAAGCTTTCTTT. Protein product: CASSQEIQANFEAFF.

This sequence joins TRBV2 and TRBJ1-5; D unclear. The V gene lost 2 bases and the J gene lost 5 bases, with 16 bases spanning the gap. The CDR3 is 16 amino acids. Looked up from germline, CDR1 is SNHLY and CDR2 is FYNNEI. The CDR3 region is CASSETEIGRDQPQHF. The CDR3 DNA sequence: TGTGCCAGCAGTGAAACAGAGATAGGGAGGGATCAGCCCCAGCATTTT.

This clone was seen a single time. The chain couples TRBV11-3 to TRBJ1-3, with unresolved D. Trimming stripped 5 bases from V and 8 bases from J, with 13 bases between. Germline CDR1 SGHNT, CDR2 YENEEA. CDR3 length equals 13 residues. The CDR3 coding sequence is TGTGCCAGCAGCCCAATCGTAACGGACACCATATATTTT. It codes for CASSPIVTDTIYF.

This clone occurred a few times. V usage is TRBV5-1 and J usage is TRBJ1-5; D is unclear. There are 14 residues in the CDR3. Germline-derived CDR1 and CDR2 are SGHRS and YFSETQ. The germline V and J ends were trimmed by 4 bases and 3 bases, with 11 bases remaining between them. This CDR3 is CASSIDGINQPQHF. DNA for the CDR3: TGCGCCAGCAGCATTGACGGGATCAATCAGCCCCAGCATTTT.

The chain couples TRBV28 to TRBJ1-5; 9 bases agree with TRBD1. The J segment lost 15 bases and the V segment lost 2 bases, leaving 2 bases of the junction unmatched. In germline, CDR1 is MDHEN, CDR2 SYDVKM. The CDR3 has 11 residues. CDR3 sequence reads: CASSLGTGPHF. As DNA, the CDR3 is TGTGCCAGCAGTTTAGGGACAGGGCCGCATTTT.

This sequence joins TRBV4-2 and TRBJ2-1, with 8 positions matching TRBD2. Trimming at V came to 0 bases and at J to 2 bases, leaving 3 bases not matched to a gene. The CDR3 consists of 16 residues. Germline V lookup: CDR1 LGHNA, CDR2 YNFKEQ. The CDR3 spells CASSQENGRAYNEQFF. The CDR3 DNA reads as TGTGCCAGCAGCCAAGAAAACGGGAGGGCCTACAATGAGCAGTTCTTC.

The chain employs TRBV6-5 and TRBJ2-1; 10 positions match TRBD2. CDR3 size: 16 residues. Germline CDR1 is MNHEY and CDR2 is SVGAGI. V dropped 4 bases and J dropped 6; count of bases not matched to a gene: 9. CDR3 amino acids: CASSLGAGGILNEQFF. The CDR3 DNA is TGTGCCAGCAGTTTAGGAGCGGGAGGGATTCTCAATGAGCAGTTCTTC.

The chain links TRBV6-6 to TRBJ2-1; D not certain. CDR1 and CDR2 from the germline V gene are MNHNY and SVGAGI (reference sequence). Trimming stripped 10 bases from V and 12 bases from J, with 13 bases between. The CDR3 runs to 10 residues. This CDR3 is CATFQVAQFF. The CDR3 nucleotides read TGTGCCACTTTTCAGGTGGCGCAGTTCTTC.

V gene TRBV5-6 combines with J gene TRBJ2-7; a weak D match, TRBD1 (6 bases). Germline-derived CDR1 and CDR2 are SGHDT and YYEEEE. The CDR3 totals 14 residues. With 3 bases removed from V and 2 bases from J, the gap between germline ends came to 12 bases. CDR3 loop: CASSSGQKAYEQYF. The CDR3 DNA sequence: TGTGCCAGCAGCTCTGGACAGAAAGCCTACGAGCAGTACTTC.

The chain carries TRBV25-1 and TRBJ2-5; 8 bases agree with TRBD2. Germline V lookup: CDR1 MGHDK, CDR2 SYGVNS. This CDR3 is built from 13 residues. J gave up 4 bases and V 3 bases, and 1 base lay outside the gene matches. CDR3 coding DNA: TGTGCCAGCAGTGACAGCGGGAGAGAGACCCAGTACTTC. Translated: CASSDSGRETQYF.

CDR3 DNA sequence: TGTGCCTGGAGTGGAGGGCGGGAGAAGCAGTACTTC. Amino acid sequence: CAWSGGREKQYF. The rearrangement uses TRBV30 and TRBJ2-7, with TRBD2 matching over 7 bases. The CDR3 is made up of 12 amino acids. The germline gives CDR1 GTSNPN, CDR2 SVGIG (reference sequence). V lost 1 base to trimming and J lost 8 bases; unmatched junction nucleotides: 5.

The chain combines TRBV29-1 with TRBJ2-7, with 7 bases matching TRBD1. The J segment lost 6 bases and the V segment lost 6 bases, leaving 5 bases of the junction unmatched. Germline assignment: CDR1 SQVTM and CDR2 ANQGSEA. The CDR3 consists of 11 residues. The CDR3 coding sequence is TGCAGCGTCACAGGGGCCGGCGAGCAGTACTTC. Protein product: CSVTGAGEQYF.

A single count supports this clone. V is TRBV28 and J is TRBJ2-7, with TRBD2 matching over 9 bases. Germline trimming cut 6 bases from V and 5 bases from J; bases unmatched to any gene: 14. The CDR3 totals 16 residues. CDR1 is MDHEN and CDR2 is SYDVKM in the germline V gene. The CDR3 protein is CASRPGGLARAHEQYF. CDR3 DNA sequence: TGTGCCAGCAGACCCGGGGGACTAGCTCGTGCCCACGAGCAGTACTTC.

This clone was counted a single time. This rearrangement joins TRBV29-1 to TRBJ2-3; D is possibly TRBD1 (6 bases). Trimming removed 2 bases from V and 11 bases from J, with 14 bases in between. The CDR3 has 12 amino acids. CDR1 and CDR2 (germline): SQVTM, ANQGSEA. The CDR3 is CSVEKGVTGQYF. The CDR3 nucleotides read TGCAGCGTTGAAAAGGGGGTAACAGGGCAGTATTTT.

The J gene is TRBJ2-2, the V gene TRBV5-6, with TRBD1 matching over 8 bases. The V gene's germline CDR1 is SGHDT and CDR2 YYEEEE. The CDR3 loop spans 15 amino acids. Trimming cost V 6 bases and J 6 bases; bases outside gene matches: 10. The CDR3 here is CASIRQGTRAGELFF. For the CDR3, the DNA is TGTGCCAGCATCAGACAGGGGACCAGAGCCGGGGAGCTGTTTTTT. Using reference TRBV5-6 and TRBJ2-2 for the parts outside the CDR3, the full variable domain is DAGVTQSPTHLIKTRGQQVTLRCSPKSGHDTVSWYQQALGQGPQFIFQYYEEEERQRGNFPDRFSGHQFPNYSSELNVNALLLGDSALYLCASIRQGTRAGELFFGEGSRLTVL.

The rearrangement uses TRBV2 and TRBJ2-7; no definite D call. Germline V gene sequence: CDR1 SNHLY, CDR2 FYNNEI. The ends were cut back, 2 bases at V and 10 bases at J, with 15 bases in the middle. This CDR3 spans 13 amino acids. Here the CDR3 DNA reads TGTGCCAGCAGTGAACGATCTCAGGTCGAACAGTACTTC. This gives the protein CASSERSQVEQYF.

DNA for the CDR3: TGTGCCAGCAGCCAAGGGGGGGCTAATGAAAAACTGTTTTTT. It specifies CASSQGGANEKLFF. V is TRBV9 and J is TRBJ1-4; D may be TRBD1 (6 bases). Germline CDR1 reads SGDLS; CDR2 reads YYNGEE. This CDR3 comprises 14 residues. Trimming cost V 4 bases and J 3 bases, with 10 bases left between them.

The V call is TRBV7-2, the J call TRBJ2-3; D gene ambiguous. The CDR3 extends over 15 amino acids. The V gene's germline CDR1 is SGHTA and CDR2 FQGNSA. Trimming removed 1 base at V and 2 bases at J, with 10 bases between. The CDR3 coding sequence is TGTGCCAGCAGCTTAGGCGAGACTCTCACAGATACGCAGTATTTT. It encodes CASSLGETLTDTQYF.

The chain joins TRBV30 to TRBJ1-2; no firm D call. Deletions cut 0 bases from V and 2 bases from J, with 16 bases between. The CDR3 spans 16 residues. The germline V gene has CDR1 GTSNPN and CDR2 SVGIG (reference sequence). CDR3 nucleotides: TGTGCCTGGAGTGTAAACCGGGGAAAGGAAAACTATGGCTACACCTTC. Translated, it gives CAWSVNRGKENYGYTF.

This clone has more than one count but fewer than ten. This rearrangement joins TRBV7-6 to TRBJ1-1; D is uncertain. Germline CDR1 SGHVS, CDR2 FNYEAQ. Trimming stripped 5 bases from V and 5 bases from J, with 12 bases between. CDR3 length equals 13 residues. The CDR3 nucleotides read TGTGCCAGCAGCCAGGAAGAAGGAACTGAAGCTTTCTTT. Translating gives CASSQEEGTEAFF. Full variable domain (remainder filled in from reference TRBV7-6 and TRBJ1-1): GAGVSQSPRYKVTKRGQDVALRCDPISGHVSLYWYRQALGQGPEFLTYFNYEAQQDKSGLPNDRFSAERPEGSISTLTIQRTEQRDSAMYRCASSQEEGTEAFFGQGTRLTVV.

This sequence joins TRBV15 and TRBJ2-7; D is ambiguous. V dropped 5 bases and J dropped 0 bases, with 8 bases sitting between them. Germline assignment: CDR1 LNHNV and CDR2 YYDKDF (reference sequence). CDR3 length: 13 amino acids. CDR3 sequence: CATSPTNSYEQYF. The DNA of the CDR3 is TGTGCCACCAGCCCAACAAACTCCTACGAGCAGTACTTC.

This chain connects TRBV11-2 to TRBJ1-4; D is uncertain. The CDR3 sequence is 16 residues long. Germline-derived CDR1 and CDR2 are SGHAT and FQNNGV. Trimming left V 1 base short and J 5 bases short, with 14 bases between. The CDR3 loop reads CASSLGAPIYNEKLFF. The CDR3 bases are TGTGCCAGCAGCTTAGGGGCCCCAATTTACAATGAAAAACTGTTTTTT.

This clone occurred once. This sequence joins TRBV7-6 and TRBJ1-2, with 9 bases identical to TRBD1. V was clipped by 5 bases and J by 8 bases; unmatched bases: 15. Germline assignment: CDR1 SGHVS and CDR2 FNYEAQ. The CDR3 is 16 residues long. The CDR3 nucleotides are TGTGCCAGCAGCGATATGGCCTGGGACAGGGATAACGGCTACACCTTC. This encodes CASSDMAWDRDNGYTF.

The CDR3 reads CASSPRVAGTEAFF. CDR3 coding DNA: TGCGCCAGCAGCCCCCGCGTGGCGGGGACTGAAGCTTTCTTT. The chain carries TRBV5-1 and TRBJ1-1; D is ambiguous. V was shortened by 4 bases and J by 5 bases, with 15 bases between the two germline ends. The germline V gene has CDR1 SGHRS and CDR2 YFSETQ. CDR3 length: 14 residues.

The gene calls are TRBV6-5 and TRBJ2-1; weak D call: TRBD1 (6 bases). Looked up from germline, CDR1 is MNHEY and CDR2 is SVGAGI. V lost 2 bases, J lost 9 bases, and 17 bases lay in between. The CDR3 is made up of 15 amino acids. The CDR3 reads CASSYNRPQQGEQFF. Written as DNA, the CDR3 is TGTGCCAGCAGTTACAATCGGCCGCAACAGGGTGAGCAGTTCTTC.